Listed here are 7 T cell receptor beta chains from one sample, sequenced in a study of cytomegalovirus exposure and HLA in healthy donors. PCR used 60 Vbeta primers and 13 Jbeta primers. Data came from immunoSEQ multiplex PCR; TCRdb stores just in-frame clones and leaves some out. The top ten clones hold approximately 6.6% of a sample with around 130,000 clones, about 8% of them seen once. Sequenced sample: PBMCs. These receptors all stem from a woman between 35 and 50 years old in good health and CMV-seropositive.

The chain couples TRBV2 to TRBJ1-5; 7 positions match TRBD1. CDR1 and CDR2 from the germline V gene are SNHLY and FYNNEI. V lost 6 bases, J lost 4 bases, and 3 bases stayed unmatched. The CDR3 spans 13 residues. CDR3 in amino acids: CASRSTGNQPQHF. The CDR3 DNA sequence: TGTGCCAGCAGATCGACAGGGAATCAGCCCCAGCATTTT.

The CDR3 loop is CAWSASTGGYDGYTF. The CDR3 nucleotides are TGTGCCTGGAGTGCCTCGACAGGGGGCTATGATGGCTACACCTTC. This rearrangement joins TRBV30 to TRBJ1-2; 10 bases map to TRBD1. Trimming removed 1 base from V and 6 bases from J; junction bases left unmatched: 8. The V gene's germline CDR1 is GTSNPN and CDR2 SVGIG (reference sequence). This CDR3 contains 15 residues.

The sample holds a few counts of this clone. V usage is TRBV13 and J usage is TRBJ1-1; no firm D call. CDR3 length: 13 amino acids. Germline CDR1 PRHDT, CDR2 FYEKMQ (reference sequence). Trimming left V 3 bases short and J 5 bases short, with 10 bases between. CDR3 loop: CASSLARWTEAFF. DNA of the CDR3: TGTGCCAGCAGCTTGGCTCGATGGACTGAAGCTTTCTTT.

The table lists this clone with a few counts. The chain combines TRBV2 with TRBJ1-1; TRBD1 matches at 7 bases. The CDR3 length is 16 residues. V lost 6 bases to trimming and J lost 0 bases; unmatched junction nucleotides: 10. The V gene's germline CDR1 is SNHLY and CDR2 FYNNEI. Here the CDR3 DNA reads TGTGCCAGCAGGGAAAGGACAGGAAGAATGAACACTGAAGCTTTCTTT. It translates to CASRERTGRMNTEAFF.

V gene TRBV7-2 combines with J gene TRBJ2-5, with 9 bases matching TRBD1. The closer fit of TRBJ2-7 to the DNA end suggests the J call may be wrong. CDR3 length: 17 residues. CDR1 is SGHTA and CDR2 is FQGNSA in the germline V gene. The CDR3: CASSRARAWDRENEQYF. CDR3 nucleotide sequence: TGTGCCAGCAGCCGAGCCCGCGCCTGGGACAGGGAAAACGAGCAGTACTTC.

This sequence joins TRBV2 and TRBJ1-2, with TRBD1 matching over 9 bases. The CDR3 is 15 amino acids. The trim removed 5 bases at V and 6 bases at J, leaving 10 bases unmatched. Germline CDR1 is SNHLY and CDR2 is FYNNEI. Here the CDR3 reads CASSKGTGKNHGYTF. The CDR3 nucleotides are TGTGCCAGCAGTAAGGGGACAGGGAAGAATCATGGCTACACCTTC. Together with reference TRBV2 and TRBJ1-2, the CDR3 gives the full variable domain: EPEVTQTPSHQVTQMGQEVILRCVPISNHLYFYWYRQILGQKVEFLVSFYNNEISEKSEIFDDQFSVERPDGSNFTLKIRSTKLEDSAMYFCASSKGTGKNHGYTFGSGTRLTVV.

This clone was picked up a small number of times. The rearrangement links TRBV27 to TRBJ1-5; 8 nucleotides line up with TRBD1. CDR3 length: 13 amino acids. In germline, CDR1 is MNHEY, CDR2 SMNVEV (reference sequence). V dropped 4 bases and J dropped 5; count of bases not matched to a gene: 1. The CDR3 region is CASSSDRDQPQHF. Written as DNA, the CDR3 is TGTGCCAGCAGTTCGGACAGGGATCAGCCCCAGCATTTT.